One and the same sample provided the 29 T cell receptor beta chains below, sequenced in a study of prognosis after radiotherapy for stage I lung cancer. The genomic DNA TCR beta CDR3 region underwent two rounds of multiplex PCR. The use of primers specific to each TRBV and TRBJ gene characterized first-round PCR. Each CDR3 protein gets one entry after TCRdb re-called the multiplex PCR reads with MiXCR. Here the sample spans about 22,000 distinct CDR3 sequences, around 37% being singletons. Sequenced material: PBMCs, taken before or after stereotactic body radiation therapy (not recorded which). These receptors were collected from a donor of 50 years or more with non-small cell lung cancer.

The chain combines TRBV19 with TRBJ1-1, with TRBD1 matching 10 bases. From germline, CDR1 is LNHDA and CDR2 SQIVND (reference sequence). The CDR3 is 14 residues long. The V segment lost 6 bases and the J segment 7 bases; nucleotides outside the gene matches: 8. CDR3 nucleotide sequence: TGTGCCAGTAGCCAGGGACAGGGGTTAGGTGAAGCTTTCTTT. This gives the protein CASSQGQGLGEAFF.

This clonotype was detected ten times or more. The chain couples TRBV4-3 to TRBJ1-5; TRBD1 agrees at 10 bases. Germline values: CDR1 LGHNA, CDR2 YSLEER. CDR3 size: 14 residues. V lost 1 base, J lost 6 bases, and 0 bases stayed unmatched. The CDR3 loop reads CASSQGTGGQPQHF. CDR3 nucleotide sequence: TGCGCCAGCAGCCAAGGGACAGGGGGTCAGCCCCAGCATTTT.

The genes are TRBV15 and TRBJ2-2; D is undetermined. Germline CDR1 is LNHNV and CDR2 is YYDKDF (reference sequence). The CDR3 runs 13 residues. The V end lost 6 bases, the J end lost 4 bases, and 9 bases lay between the germline ends. The CDR3 DNA is TGTGCCACCAGTCTGGGATTCACCGGGGAGCTGTTTTTT. Protein: CATSLGFTGELFF.

This clonotype was seen many times. The chain recombines TRBV18 with TRBJ2-7; D unresolved. V shed 2 bases and J shed 1 base, with 6 bases lying between them. Per the germline V gene, CDR1 is KGHSH and CDR2 is LQKENI. The CDR3 extends over 13 amino acids. For the CDR3, the DNA is TGTGCCAGCTCACCAAGCTCTTCCTACGAGCAGTACTTC. The encoded protein is CASSPSSSYEQYF.

This clonotype was recorded only once. A much larger clone differs from this one at a single base, so this may be a read error. This chain uses TRBV7-2 with TRBJ2-5; TRBD2 matches 11 bases. Germline V CDR1 and CDR2: SGHTA, FQGNSA. The CDR3 totals 18 residues. J was trimmed by 1 base and V by 3 bases; bases with no gene match: 10. This chain's CDR3 is CASSFPHGTSGLQETQYF. The CDR3 region has the DNA TGTGCCAGCAGCTTCCCTCATGGGACTAGCGGACTCCAAGAGACCCAGTACTTC.

The chain couples TRBV6-2 or TRBV6-3 to TRBJ1-5; weak D call: TRBD1 (6 bases). The CDR3 loop spans 15 amino acids. Germline V CDR1 and CDR2: MNHEY, SVGEGT. Trimming took off 2 bases at V and 7 bases at J, with 15 bases between the two ends. In nucleotides, the CDR3 is TGTGCCAGCAGTTACGGGCAGGGGTTTCGGCAGCCCCAGCATTTT. Its translation is CASSYGQGFRQPQHF.

This clonotype was recorded many times. This chain links TRBV11-3 with TRBJ2-1; TRBD2 matches 16 bases. Per the germline V gene, CDR1 is SGHNT and CDR2 is YENEEA. V lost 5 bases to trimming and J lost 4 bases; unmatched junction nucleotides: 11. The CDR3 totals 19 residues. This chain's CDR3 is CASSLPGTSGRANYNEQFF. The CDR3, as DNA: TGTGCCAGCAGCCTCCCCGGGACTAGCGGGAGGGCCAATTACAATGAGCAGTTCTTC.

This clonotype was found many times. The CDR3 spells CASSLGQADGYTF. The CDR3 DNA reads TGTGCCAGCAGCTTAGGACAGGCGGATGGCTACACCTTC. The V call is TRBV7-3, the J call TRBJ1-2; 7 nucleotides match TRBD1. The CDR3 consists of 13 residues. CDR1 and CDR2 (germline): SGHTA, FQGTGA. V was clipped by 2 bases and J by 6 bases; unmatched bases: 3.

The CDR3 spells CASSLRGSATGELFF. Written as DNA, the CDR3 is TGTGCCAGCAGTTTACGGGGGTCGGCCACCGGGGAGCTGTTTTTT. The chain carries TRBV27 and TRBJ2-2; perhaps TRBD2 as D (6 bases). This CDR3 has 15 residues. CDR1 is MNHEY and CDR2 is SMNVEV in the germline V gene (reference sequence). Trimming shortened V by 2 bases and J by 4 bases, and 11 bases separated the two germline ends.

V and J are TRBV5-1 and TRBJ1-1; 7 nucleotides agree with TRBD1. With 9 bases clipped from V and 2 bases from J, the junction kept 7 bases outside the gene matches. Germline CDR1 and CDR2: SGHRS and YFSETQ. The CDR3 spans 13 residues. The CDR3 DNA sequence: TGCGCCACCAGGGGGGGGATAAACACTGAAGCTTTCTTT. This gives the protein CATRGGINTEAFF.

The rearrangement joins TRBV5-1 to TRBJ2-5; 9 nucleotides match TRBD2. With 3 bases clipped from V and 2 bases from J, the junction kept 11 bases outside the gene matches. Germline V CDR1 and CDR2: SGHRS, YFSETQ. This CDR3 has 17 residues. The CDR3: CASSSSASSGIQETQYF. The CDR3 nucleotides are TGCGCCAGCAGCTCCTCGGCGTCTAGCGGGATACAAGAGACCCAGTACTTC.

The CDR3 loop is CASSPDGNEKLFF. The CDR3, as DNA: TGTGCCAGCTCACCCGACGGGAATGAAAAACTGTTTTTT. The V gene is TRBV18, the J gene TRBJ1-4; the D is unclear. CDR1 and CDR2 from the germline V gene are KGHSH and LQKENI. The CDR3 loop spans 13 amino acids. Trimming took off 3 bases at V and 5 bases at J, with 7 bases between the two ends.

A word on this clonotype: A junction end diverges from the germline sequence, so it may reflect a read error. The gene calls are TRBV2 and TRBJ2-3; 9 nucleotides line up with TRBD2. The CDR3 extends over 15 amino acids. CDR1 and CDR2 from the germline V gene are SNHLY and FYNNEI. CDR3 sequence: CASRATSGGTYTQYF. The DNA of the CDR3 is TGTGCCAGCCGGGCGACTAGCGGTGGGACATATACGCAATATTTT.

This clonotype was seen many times. The chain carries TRBV7-9 and TRBJ1-1, with D uncertain. Trimming removed 1 base at V and 11 bases at J, with 17 bases between. The CDR3 spans 14 residues. The V gene's germline CDR1 is SEHNR and CDR2 FQNEAQ (reference sequence). The CDR3 protein is CASSLVFDTMGAFF. The CDR3 DNA follows: TGTGCCAGCAGCTTAGTGTTTGACACTATGGGGGCTTTCTTT. The full variable domain, completed using reference TRBV7-9 and TRBJ1-1, is DTGVSQNPRHKITKRGQNVTFRCDPISEHNRLYWYRQTLGQGPEFLTYFQNEAQLEKSRLLSDRFSAERPKGSFSTLEIQRTEQGDSAMYLCASSLVFDTMGAFFGQGTRLTVV.

Comment on this clonotype: With a much larger clone just one base away, this may be a read error. V is TRBV20-1 and J is TRBJ2-1; D ambiguous. Germline lookup yields CDR1 DFQATT and CDR2 SNEGSKA (reference sequence). CDR3 length equals 10 residues. The CDR3 bases are TGCAGTGCTAGAAAGTCCGAGCATTTCTTC. It translates to CSARKSEHFF.

This chain links TRBV11-2 with TRBJ2-2, with 10 bases aligning to TRBD1. The CDR3 contains 15 residues. Germline V CDR1 and CDR2: SGHAT, FQNNGV. The V gene end was trimmed by 5 bases and the J gene end by 7 bases; junction bases not matched to a gene: 7. CDR3 region: CASSIDRGQVGELFF. The DNA of the CDR3 is TGTGCCAGCAGCATCGACAGGGGGCAGGTCGGGGAGCTGTTTTTT.

This clonotype was detected only a few times. Since a much larger clone is just one base distant, this may be a read error. In this CDR3 the conserved last residue, phenylalanine or tryptophan, is missing, so a read error is likely. The genes are TRBV5-6 and TRBJ2-7, with TRBD1 as a possible D gene (6 bases). The CDR3 spans 14 residues. V lost 3 bases to trimming and J lost 2 bases, with 12 bases between them. Germline lookup yields CDR1 SGHDT and CDR2 YYEEEE. CDR3 loop: CASSYSRGTYEQYL. The CDR3 DNA follows: TGTGCCAGCAGCTACAGCAGGGGCACCTACGAGCAGTACCTC.

Remarks on this clonotype: A far larger clone is one base from this, pointing to a likely read error. This chain joins TRBV12-3 or TRBV12-4 and TRBJ1-2; 7 nucleotides match TRBD1. The CDR3 has 12 residues. CDR3 protein: CTSLTGNYGYTF. The CDR3, as DNA: TGTACCAGCTTGACAGGGAACTATGGCTACACCTTC.

Comment on this clonotype: A much larger clone is a single base away; this may be a read error. The genes are TRBV9 and TRBJ2-1; D is ambiguous. The J call may not be correct, given that the DNA end is closer to TRBJ2-5. CDR3 length: 15 amino acids. The germline gives CDR1 SGDLS, CDR2 YYNGEE. The CDR3 spells CASSVASTLQDTQYF. CDR3 DNA sequence: TGTGCCAGCAGCGTAGCTAGTACCCTACAAGATACCCAGTACTTC.

The chain carries TRBV6-5 and TRBJ1-2, with 7 positions matching TRBD1. The V and J ends lost 4 bases and 4 bases, in that order; junction bases with no gene match: 9. The CDR3 runs to 15 residues. Germline V gene sequence: CDR1 MNHEY, CDR2 SVGAGI. The CDR3 coding sequence is TGTGCCAGCAGTTTAGGCCCTGACAGGGTCTATGGCTACACCTTC. It codes for CASSLGPDRVYGYTF.

This clonotype was picked up a small number of times. The chain employs TRBV6-1 and TRBJ1-2, with 7 nucleotides matching TRBD1. The CDR3 length is 12 residues. Trimming took 4 bases from V and 6 from J; bases not matched to a gene: 2. Germline CDR1 MNHNS, CDR2 SASEGT. CDR3 in amino acids: CASSADRDGYTF. Here the CDR3 DNA reads TGTGCCAGCAGTGCCGACAGGGATGGCTACACCTTC.

The CDR3 DNA reads as TGTGCCAGCAGTTTCCTCCAGTGCACAGATACGCAGTATTTT. As protein: CASSFLQCTDTQYF. V gene TRBV28 combines with J gene TRBJ2-3; D not certain. The CDR3 loop spans 14 amino acids. Per germline, CDR1 MDHEN and CDR2 SYDVKM. V lost 3 bases, J lost 1 base, and 8 bases lay in between.

This clonotype was observed at least ten times. The J gene is TRBJ2-1, the V gene TRBV7-9; D call uncertain. Trimming left V 4 bases short and J 2 bases short, with 12 bases between. This CDR3 region has 15 residues. Germline V lookup: CDR1 SEHNR, CDR2 FQNEAQ (reference sequence). The CDR3 region has the DNA TGTGCCAGCAGCTCCTACGACAAGACCTACAATGAGCAGTTCTTC. Amino acid sequence: CASSSYDKTYNEQFF.

Details on this clonotype: This CDR3 fails to terminate in the conserved phenylalanine or tryptophan, so it likely reflects a read error. The rearrangement links TRBV24-1 to TRBJ2-2; D gene unclear. The CDR3 spans 12 residues. Per the germline V gene, CDR1 is KGHDR and CDR2 is SFDVKD. Trimming took off 6 bases at V and 5 bases at J, with 6 bases between the two ends. As DNA, the CDR3 is TGTGCCACCAGTTCGAGTACCGGGGAGCTGTTTTCT. As protein: CATSSSTGELFS.

This clonotype was found many times. One base away lies a much larger clone, so this may be a sequencing read error. CDR3 sequence: CASTKTGTGGNSPPHF. The CDR3 nucleotides are TGTGCCAGCACCAAGACCGGGACAGGGGGGAATTCACCCCCCCACTTT. The gene calls are TRBV12-3 or TRBV12-4 and TRBJ1-6; 11 bases are shared with TRBD1. The CDR3 runs 16 residues.

This clonotype was recorded a few times. The chain carries TRBV12-3 or TRBV12-4 and TRBJ1-3; no reliable D call. The CDR3 extends over 14 amino acids. Trimming shortened V by 6 bases and J by 9 bases, and 18 bases separated the two germline ends. The CDR3 DNA sequence: TGTGCCAGCAGACCCCCGGGGAAGCCCGGCACCATATATTTT. Amino acids: CASRPPGKPGTIYF.

This clonotype showed up many times. CDR3 residues: CSARDIGEGLFF. The CDR3 DNA follows: TGCAGTGCTAGAGATATTGGGGAGGGGCTGTTTTTT. The chain carries TRBV20-1 and TRBJ2-2; TRBD2 agrees at 7 bases. Germline V gene sequence: CDR1 DFQATT, CDR2 SNEGSKA (reference sequence). The CDR3 extends over 12 amino acids. Unmatched junction bases numbered 5, after V lost 0 bases and J lost 13 bases.

This clonotype was found many times. The chain employs TRBV24-1 and TRBJ1-2; 10 bases are shared with TRBD1. CDR1 is KGHDR and CDR2 is SFDVKD in the germline V gene. This CDR3 has 13 amino acids. V lost 9 bases, J lost 5 bases, and 5 bases stayed unmatched. For the CDR3, the DNA is TGTGCCACCTCCGGGGACAGGGGATATGGCTACACCTTC. Protein sequence: CATSGDRGYGYTF.

This clonotype came up many times. The chain carries TRBV9 and TRBJ2-5; TRBD1 might be the D (5 bases). CDR3 length: 12 residues. Germline V gives CDR1 SGDLS, CDR2 YYNGEE. Deletions cut 7 bases from V and 0 bases from J, with 7 bases between. DNA of the CDR3: TGTGCCAGCCAGGACAACCAAGAGACCCAGTACTTC. Its translation is CASQDNQETQYF. The full variable domain, its missing parts supplied by reference TRBV9 and TRBJ2-5, is DSGVTQTPKHLITATGQRVTLRCSPRSGDLSVYWYQQSLDQGLQFLIQYYNGEERAKGNILERFSAQQFPDLHSELNLSSLELGDSALYFCASQDNQETQYFGPGTRLLVL.